The next 7 T cell receptor beta chains were all read from a single sample in a study of blood T cell repertoires in COVID-19. Profiled with immunoSEQ multiplex PCR; TCRdb holds only in-frame clones, not every one. The data show roughly 190,000 clones, with 75% to 85% seen just once and less than 20% held by the top ten. Sample: PBMCs or T cells enriched from blood (not recorded which). These receptors all stem from a woman aged 45-60 years with acute COVID-19.

The gene calls are TRBV18 and TRBJ1-3; TRBD1 might be the D (5 bases). This CDR3 is 19 amino acids long. V lost 1 base and J lost 2, with 21 bases in between. Germline assignment: CDR1 KGHSH and CDR2 LQKENI. The CDR3 DNA reads TGTGCCAGCTCACCACGGGAACAGGCCAACACTCAGCCTGGAAACACCATATATTTT. This encodes CASSPREQANTQPGNTIYF.

The V and J genes are TRBV14 and TRBJ1-2; unclear D gene. V was pared by 0 bases and J by 3 bases, with 14 bases between. The CDR3 contains 16 residues. Germline V gene sequence: CDR1 SGHDN, CDR2 FVKESK. CDR3: CASSQDFPRSYYGYTF. The CDR3, as DNA: TGTGCCAGCAGCCAAGACTTCCCGCGGTCCTACTATGGCTACACCTTC.

J is TRBJ2-3 and V is TRBV29-1; 7 nucleotides match TRBD1. Unmatched junction bases numbered 13, after V lost 1 base and J lost 6 bases. Germline V gives CDR1 SQVTM, CDR2 ANQGSEA. This CDR3 is 16 amino acids long. The CDR3 DNA sequence: TGCAGCGTTGAAGCCCCCTGGACAGGTTCTCTGGATACGCAGTATTTT. Residues: CSVEAPWTGSLDTQYF.

The chain has TRBV11-2 and TRBJ1-5, with 9 bases identical to TRBD1. CDR1 and CDR2 (germline): SGHAT, FQNNGV. This CDR3 is built from 16 residues. The junction had 7 bases not matched to a gene; V was cut back by 1 base and J by 6 bases. DNA of the CDR3: TGTGCCAGCAGCTTAGGGTGGACAGGGGTTACTCAGCCCCAGCATTTT. It specifies CASSLGWTGVTQPQHF.

At least ten counts were recorded for this clone. The chain recombines TRBV9 with TRBJ2-5, with 8 bases matching TRBD2. CDR1 and CDR2 from the germline V gene are SGDLS and YYNGEE. This CDR3 region has 16 residues. The V gene end was trimmed by 1 base and the J gene end by 1 base; junction bases not matched to a gene: 6. CDR3 loop: CASSVREGGSQETQYF. The CDR3 DNA sequence: TGTGCCAGCAGCGTACGGGAGGGGGGGTCCCAAGAGACCCAGTACTTC.

CDR3 nucleotide sequence: TGCGCCAGCAGCTTGGCGTCTAGCGGGGGGGCGACAGATACGCAGTATTTT. Translation: CASSLASSGGATDTQYF. This chain connects TRBV5-1 to TRBJ2-3, with 12 bases fitting TRBD2. Germline CDR1 is SGHRS and CDR2 is YFSETQ. The CDR3 is 17 residues long. The V and J ends lost 0 bases and 3 bases, in that order; junction bases with no gene match: 5.

This clone is a singleton in its sample. The chain uses TRBV3-1 (or the pseudogene TRBV3-2) and TRBJ1-5, with TRBD1 identical over 9 bases. Germline V gene data show CDR1 as LGHDT and CDR2 as YNNKEL (reference sequence). This CDR3 comprises 17 residues. The J segment lost 4 bases and the V segment lost 6 bases, leaving 13 bases of the junction unmatched. DNA of the CDR3: TGTGCCAGCAGAGAGAACAGGGGGCGCGCTCCTAATCAGCCCCAGCATTTT. This translates into CASRENRGRAPNQPQHF.